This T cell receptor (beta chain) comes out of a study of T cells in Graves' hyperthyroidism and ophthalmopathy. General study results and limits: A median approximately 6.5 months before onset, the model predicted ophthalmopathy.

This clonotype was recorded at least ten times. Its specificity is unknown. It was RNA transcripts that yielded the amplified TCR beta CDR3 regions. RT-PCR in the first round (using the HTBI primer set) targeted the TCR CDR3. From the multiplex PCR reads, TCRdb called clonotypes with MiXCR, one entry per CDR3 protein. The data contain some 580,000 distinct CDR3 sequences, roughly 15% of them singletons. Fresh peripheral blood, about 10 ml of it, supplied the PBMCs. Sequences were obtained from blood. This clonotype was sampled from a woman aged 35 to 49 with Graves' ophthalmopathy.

CDR3 residues: CASSPSSTASYGYTF. The CDR3, as DNA: TGTGCCAGCAGCCCTAGTTCTACAGCCAGCTATGGCTACACCTTC. The rearrangement uses TRBV11-2 and TRBJ1-2; D remains ambiguous. CDR1 SGHAT and CDR2 FQNNGV come from the germline V gene. V shed 5 bases and J shed 4 bases, with 17 bases lying between them. There are 15 residues in the CDR3.